A selection of T cell receptor beta chains follows, all from one sample in a study of blood T cell repertoires in COVID-19. The method was immunoSEQ multiplex PCR; TCRdb's version includes in-frame clones alone and lacks a portion of them. The table lists roughly 100,000 clones, just under 85% of them singletons, with 3% to 4% in the top ten. Material for sequencing was peripheral blood. These receptors were collected from a woman aged 80 or over with active or convalescent COVID-19. Both conserved end residues are part of each CDR3. The D gene is left open where the match is weak. The listing skips clone size in some rows; elsewhere it reads once, few, many or a size class.

size,J,D,V,DNA,CDR3
-,TRBJ2-3,TRBD2,TRBV19,TGTGCCAGTAGTCCGGGAGGAGCAGATACGCAGTATTTT,CASSPGGADTQYF
-,TRBJ1-5,-,TRBV5-6,TGTGCCAGCAGCTTGGGCCCGGGGGGCAATCAGCCCCAGCATTTT,CASSLGPGGNQPQHF
-,TRBJ1-5,TRBD1,TRBV6-2/TRBV6-3,TGTGCCAGCAGTACCAAACCGGGACAGGGGCACCAGCCCCAGCATTTT,CASSTKPGQGHQPQHF
-,TRBJ1-1,-,TRBV28,TGTGCCAGCAGTTTCGCCCGATGGGCCACTGAAGCTTTCTTT,CASSFARWATEAFF
once,TRBJ2-1,-,TRBV21-1,TGTGCCAGCAGCAACATGGGCTTCGGAGGGTTCAATGAGCAGTTCTTC,CASSNMGFGGFNEQFF
-,TRBJ1-1,-,TRBV18,TGTGCCAGCTCACCACCGGAATCGACTAGGGCTGTTAAAGCTTTCTTT,CASSPPESTRAVKAFF
-,TRBJ2-3,TRBD2,TRBV28,TGTGCCAGCAGTTTAACCCCAGTGGCAGTAGGACTAGCGGGAGTGAGCACAGATACGCAGTATTTT,CASSLTPVAVGLAGVSTDTQYF
-,TRBJ2-5,TRBD2,TRBV24-1,TGTGCCACCCGTGGGGGACTAGCGGGACAAGAGACCCAGTACTTC,CATRGGLAGQETQYF
few,TRBJ2-7,-,TRBV12-3/TRBV12-4,TGTGCCAGCAGTTTAAGAGGGCCCGACGAGCAGTACTTC,CASSLRGPDEQYF
-,TRBJ2-3,TRBD1,TRBV25-1,TGTGCCAGCAGTGACCCGGGACAGAGGAGCACAGATACGCAGTATTTT,CASSDPGQRSTDTQYF
-,TRBJ2-7,-,TRBV12-3/TRBV12-4,TGTGCCAGCAGTTCCGAGGGTGGCTACGAGCAGTACTTC,CASSSEGGYEQYF
-,TRBJ2-7,TRBD2,TRBV5-1,TGCGCCAGCAGCCTCGGGACTAGCGGGAGGACTACCTCCTACGAGCAGTACTTC,CASSLGTSGRTTSYEQYF
-,TRBJ1-1,-,TRBV3-1/TRBV3-2,TGTGCCAGCAGCCAAACACAGACCAACACTGAAGCTTTCTTT,CASSQTQTNTEAFF
-,TRBJ2-2,-,TRBV11-3,TGTGCCAGCAGCTTTCATCCCACCGGGGAGCTGTTTTTT,CASSFHPTGELFF
once,TRBJ1-2,-,TRBV7-2,TGTGCCAGCAGCTTAAGTTCGGGTCGCGGCTACACCTTC,CASSLSSGRGYTF
-,TRBJ2-1,-,TRBV27,TGTGCCAGCAGCAAGGGGGGGAAGAGGCTCAATGAGCAGTTCTTC,CASSKGGKRLNEQFF
-,TRBJ1-5,-,TRBV4-3,TGCGCCAGCAGCCAAGAAATAGGGGGACCTAGCAATCAGCCCCAGCATTTT,CASSQEIGGPSNQPQHF
-,TRBJ2-1,TRBD2,TRBV15,TGTGCCACCAGCAGAAGAGACCTTAGCGGGAGGAGTCGGGTTGAGCAGTTCTTC,CATSRRDLSGRSRVEQFF
-,TRBJ2-7,-,TRBV18,TGTGCCAGCTCACCAATCCAGGGCGACCAGGAGTACTTC,CASSPIQGDQEYF
-,TRBJ2-5,-,TRBV18,TGTGCCAGCTCACCAAAGGCGGGGCTGGGAGAGACCCAGTACTTC,CASSPKAGLGETQYF
-,TRBJ2-7,TRBD1,TRBV6-5,TGTGCCAGCAGGACCTTGGGACAGCCCTCCTACGAGCAGTACTTC,CASRTLGQPSYEQYF
-,TRBJ2-2,TRBD1,TRBV5-1,TGCGCCAGCAACTATGGGACAGGACCTGGCACCGGGGAGCTGTTTTTT,CASNYGTGPGTGELFF
-,TRBJ1-6,-,TRBV30,TGTGCCTGGAGTGACCGACTGGCGAGCTCCTATAATTCACCCCTCCACTTT,CAWSDRLASSYNSPLHF
-,TRBJ1-2,TRBD1,TRBV5-6,TGTGCCAGCAGCCAAGGACAGGGACGATACGGCTACACCTTC,CASSQGQGRYGYTF